This TCR beta chain was captured in a study of T cells in localized non-small cell lung cancer. Overall study results and limits: Greater blood T cell density accompanied longer overall survival. Compared with tumor, uninvolved adjacent lung displayed greater T cell clonality, ranking highest overall.

Comments on this clone: The antigen is unknown.

Sequencing was performed with immunoSEQ multiplex PCR; in TCRdb, only in-frame clones are kept and a portion is missing. Of roughly 40,000 clones in the sample, around nine tenths are singletons; the top ten hold around 3.8%. Between the trimmed V and J ends, which lost 1 base and 3 bases, there was a span of 15 bases. CDR3 length: 15 residues. Looked up from germline, CDR1 is GTSNPN and CDR2 is SVGIG (reference sequence). The sample in question was peripheral blood, obtained before any cancer treatment. The TCR comes from a man aged 18 to 50 with stage I lung adenocarcinoma. The rearrangement uses TRBV30 and TRBJ2-5; possibly TRBD2 for D (6 bases). The CDR3 spells CAWSDRGLKKETQYF. CDR3 nucleotides: TGTGCCTGGAGTGATCGAGGACTAAAGAAAGAGACCCAGTACTTC. Full variable domain (missing parts from reference TRBV30 and TRBJ2-5): SQTIHQWPATLVQPVGSPLSLECTVEGTSNPNLYWYRQAAGRGLQLLFYSVGIGQISSEVPQNLSASRPQDRQFILSSKKLLLSDSGFYLCAWSDRGLKKETQYFGPGTRLLVL.